The T cell receptor (beta chain) under discussion was sequenced for a study of blood T cell repertoires in COVID-19. Here immunoSEQ multiplex PCR was the method, and the copy in TCRdb shows in-frame clones only, minus some. The table shows approximately 310,000 clones, with around 90% occurring only once. The TCR originated in a man between 60 and 75 years old who had recovered from COVID-19. Specimen: PBMCs or T cells enriched from blood (not recorded which).

In DNA form, the CDR3 reads TGTGCCAGCGCCCAGGGGACGGCTTACAATGAGCAGTTCTTC. It translates to CASAQGTAYNEQFF. The V and J genes are TRBV6-5 and TRBJ2-1; a possible D gene is TRBD1 (6 bases). CDR3 size: 14 residues. V lost 8 bases, J lost 4 bases, and 15 bases lay in between. Germline V CDR1 and CDR2: MNHEY, SVGAGI.